This T cell receptor (beta chain) was retrieved from a study of blood T cell repertoires in COVID-19 (dated by TCRdb to 2019 to 2021). Notes on the research overall: The collaborator samples originated in the United States, Italy and Spain and spanned the acute and convalescent phases of COVID-19. The material from the prospective study consisted of cDNA or gDNA derived from T cells, B-cell-depleted T cells, or PBMCs. The dataset comprised deeply sampled blood TCRbeta repertoires from subjects exposed to, actively infected with, or recovered from COVID-19. The repertoires were released in a freely available public database intended as a resource for research on the immune response to SARS-CoV-2. Samples were obtained from the ongoing ImmuneRACE study (first 160 participants) and from some 1,200 subjects provided by 6 global collaborators. A de-identified subject ID, COVID-19 status, age in years and sex were almost always included in the sample metadata. Where HLA class I and class II types were available, the types were taken from metadata supplied by the sample provider, not from assay-based typing.

TCRbeta CDR3 regions were amplified from genomic DNA by means of the immunoSEQ Assay, a bias-controlled multiplex PCR. Processing in the source paper ran as follows. The number of nucleated cells in each sample was estimated from the amplification of reference gene primers within the assay. To quantify the absolute abundance of each unique TCRbeta CDR3 rearrangement, sequence reads were collapsed and filtered. Productive Simpson clonality was computed per sample as the square root of Simpson's diversity index over productive rearrangements. In TCRdb, the immuneACCESS table is reduced to in-frame sequences with V and J assigned. These tables do not hold every clone; where another copy was compared, an unresolved V gene accounts for under half, and the others remain unexplained. The V and J calls and clone size come from that table; D and trimming were worked out from the DNA. In this sample the table shows roughly 63,000 clones, around 89% of which occur a single time. The top ten constitute about 2.9% of the sample.

Collaborating institutions collected whole blood in K2EDTA tubes following their own protocols. For TCRbeta analysis, collaborators shipped samples as frozen whole blood, isolated PBMCs, or DNA extracted from either of those sample types. Trimming removed 0 bases from V and 0 bases from J, leaving 6 bases between the germline ends. The germline V gene encodes CDR1 SGDLS and CDR2 YYNGEE. Inclusive of the bounding cysteine and phenylalanine, the CDR3 is 15 residues long. Only the CDR3 portion is preserved as DNA: 45 bases, with reading frame beginning at the first base. About this clone itself: What this receptor recognizes is not known. No much larger clone exists at a distance of one base, and base qualities are not known.

The study at large found these results: The amount of clinical and demographic metadata varied by source and participant and was provided uncurated.

Input material: peripheral blood. This clonotype was obtained from a man in his fifties with acute or convalescent COVID-19. This receptor chain uses TRBV9 and TRBJ2-2; perhaps TRBD2 is the D gene, with 5 bases matching. The nucleotides are TGTGCCAGCAGCGTAGGGGGAGCGAACACCGGGGAGCTGTTTTTT. It translates to CASSVGGANTGELFF.